A selection of T cell receptor beta chains follows, all from one sample in a study of blood T cells in healthy people across ages. TCRdb processed the 5' RACE reads anew with MiXCR; each CDR3 protein has one entry. The sample includes 800,000 or so distinct CDR3 sequences, 25% of them seen just once. These sequences were also reported in another study, on T cells of mothers and their children.

Sequenced sample: blood. The receptors were gathered from a boy aged 5 to 17 in good health. Both conserved end residues are part of each CDR3. Each record gives: clone size, D gene, J gene, V gene, CDR3 protein, CDR3 DNA. D genes are given only for firm matches. Clone size, where shown, is once, few, many, or a class for clones that have expanded.

>NA|NA|TRBJ2-2|TRBV7-9
CASSQQNTGELFF
TGTGCCAGCAGCCAACAGAACACCGGGGAGCTGTTTTTT
>NA|NA|TRBJ2-5|TRBV6-1
CASSDPGMETQYF
TGTGCCAGCAGTGATCCCGGGATGGAGACCCAGTACTTC
>NA|TRBD1|TRBJ2-4|TRBV20-1
CSASPDRELYF
TGCAGTGCTAGTCCCGACAGGGAACTGTACTTC
>few|TRBD2|TRBJ2-7|TRBV20-1
CSARDILAGDTYEQYF
TGCAGTGCTAGAGATATCCTAGCGGGAGATACCTACGAGCAGTACTTC
>once|NA|TRBJ2-7|TRBV15
CATSARSTYEQYF
TGTGCCACCAGCGCCCGGAGTACCTACGAGCAGTACTTC
>few|NA|TRBJ1-1|TRBV4-3
CASSQAHTEAFF
TGCGCCAGCAGCCAAGCTCACACTGAAGCTTTCTTT
>NA|NA|TRBJ1-5|TRBV19
CASSIGTNDQPQHF
TGTGCCAGTAGTATCGGGACTAACGATCAGCCCCAGCATTTT
>few|TRBD2|TRBJ2-1|TRBV4-3
CASRERTSGTFEQFF
TGCGCCAGCAGGGAAAGGACTAGCGGGACTTTCGAGCAGTTCTTC
>NA|NA|TRBJ2-7|TRBV4-3
CASSQDKEGTAFYEQYF
TGCGCCAGCAGCCAAGATAAGGAGGGGACGGCCTTTTACGAGCAGTACTTC
>NA|NA|TRBJ2-5|TRBV29-1
CSVNADIETQYF
TGCAGCGTAAATGCGGACATCGAGACCCAGTACTTC
>NA|NA|TRBJ1-5|TRBV2
CASSDNSDSNQPQHF
TGTGCCAGCAGTGATAACAGCGATAGCAATCAGCCCCAGCATTTT
>NA|TRBD1|TRBJ1-4|TRBV27
CASSLHTGTGDEKLFF
TGTGCCAGCAGTTTACATACCGGGACAGGGGATGAAAAACTGTTTTTT
>NA|NA|TRBJ2-2|TRBV5-1
CASSLEGEGTGELFF
TGCGCCAGCAGCTTGGAGGGGGAAGGGACCGGGGAGCTGTTTTTT
>few|NA|TRBJ1-2|TRBV30
CAWSADRLGYTF
TGTGCCTGGAGCGCCGACCGACTTGGCTACACCTTC
>few|NA|TRBJ2-7|TRBV20-1
CSAWTRLTYEQYF
TGCAGTGCTTGGACTCGACTCACCTACGAGCAGTACTTC
>NA|NA|TRBJ2-7|TRBV7-9
CASSLAAAAGTYEQYF
TGTGCCAGCAGCTTAGCGGCGGCGGCGGGTACCTACGAGCAGTACTTC
>few|TRBD2|TRBJ2-7|TRBV20-1
CSATLAGGRRYF
TGCAGTGCTACCCTGGCGGGAGGTCGGCGGTACTTC
>NA|NA|TRBJ2-6|TRBV28
CASSLMSAVTGANVLTF
TGTGCCAGCAGTTTAATGTCGGCGGTGACTGGGGCCAACGTCCTGACTTTC
>NA|NA|TRBJ1-1|TRBV12-3/TRBV12-4
CASTWDTVNTEAFF
TGTGCCAGCACCTGGGACACAGTGAACACTGAAGCTTTCTTT
>few|NA|TRBJ2-5|TRBV29-1
CSVIKIGQYF
TGCAGCGTTATTAAGATTGGCCAGTACTTC
>few|NA|TRBJ2-7|TRBV20-1
CSAPPGLKGEQYF
TGCAGTGCTCCCCCGGGTCTAAAGGGCGAGCAGTACTTC
>many|NA|TRBJ1-4|TRBV5-1
CASSLNTGATNEKLFF
TGCGCCAGCAGCTTAAACACAGGAGCAACTAATGAAAAACTGTTTTTT
>NA|NA|TRBJ2-1|TRBV5-6
CASSPPSGSYNEQFF
TGTGCCAGCAGTCCTCCTTCGGGGAGTTACAATGAGCAGTTCTTC
>few|NA|TRBJ1-5|TRBV6-5
CASSPPGGLAQHF
TGTGCCAGCAGTCCCCCTGGAGGGCTGGCCCAGCATTTT
>NA|TRBD2|TRBJ2-3|TRBV12-5
CANGLDQKTSGRVPDTQYF
TGTGCTAATGGTTTGGACCAAAAAACTAGCGGGAGGGTCCCAGATACGCAGTATTTT